This T cell receptor beta chain was profiled in a study of CD8 T cells in ankylosing spondylitis. Study-level findings and limits: What seemed typical of ankylosing spondylitis blood was a TCR beta motif built from about eight highly homologous variants.

MiXCR, run by TCRdb on the 5' RACE reads, gives a single entry per CDR3 protein. Among more than 400,000 distinct CDR3 sequences listed, about 5% were seen once. This clonotype was recorded at least ten times. Its specificity is not known. This CDR3 is 11 amino acids long. V dropped 4 bases and J dropped 9 bases, with 10 bases sitting between them. The germline CDR1 and CDR2 sequences are DFQATT and SNEGSKA (reference sequence). V gene TRBV20-1 combines with J gene TRBJ2-4, with D possibly matching TRBD1 (5 bases). Material: blood, either unsorted or a sorted T cell fraction (not recorded which). The clonotype was recovered from a male donor with ankylosing spondylitis. The CDR3, as DNA: TGCAGTGCTACAGGGATAGGCATTCAGTACTTC. Translated, it gives CSATGIGIQYF.